This T cell receptor beta chain was observed in a study of blood T cell repertoires in COVID-19. The junction had 2 bases not matched to a gene; V was cut back by 2 bases and J by 3 bases. The CDR3 loop spans 13 amino acids. From germline, CDR1 is GTSNPN and CDR2 SVGIG (reference sequence). Data came from immunoSEQ multiplex PCR; TCRdb stores just in-frame clones and leaves some out. The sample shows over 75,000 clones, 85% to 90% of them seen only once. The chain carries TRBV30 and TRBJ1-1; TRBD1 agrees at 8 bases. The clonotype was recovered from a human donor with active COVID-19. The donor label of this sample is uncertain. Material: peripheral blood. Here the CDR3 reads CAWSQGAYTEAFF. The CDR3 bases are TGTGCCTGGAGTCAGGGGGCGTACACTGAAGCTTTCTTT.